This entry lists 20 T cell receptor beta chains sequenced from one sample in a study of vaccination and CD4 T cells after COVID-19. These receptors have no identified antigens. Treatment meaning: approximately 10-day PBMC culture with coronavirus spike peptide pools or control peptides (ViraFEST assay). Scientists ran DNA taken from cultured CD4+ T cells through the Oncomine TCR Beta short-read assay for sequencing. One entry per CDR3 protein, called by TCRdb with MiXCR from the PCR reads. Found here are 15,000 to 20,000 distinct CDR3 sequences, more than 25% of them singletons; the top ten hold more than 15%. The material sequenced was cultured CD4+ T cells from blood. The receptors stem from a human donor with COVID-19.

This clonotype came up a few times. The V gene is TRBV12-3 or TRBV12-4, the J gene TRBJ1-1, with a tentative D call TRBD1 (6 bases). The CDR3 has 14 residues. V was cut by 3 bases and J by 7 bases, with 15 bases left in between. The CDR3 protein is CASSFAPPGVEAFF. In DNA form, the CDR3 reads TGTGCCAGCAGTTTTGCCCCTCCAGGGGTTGAAGCTTTCTTT.

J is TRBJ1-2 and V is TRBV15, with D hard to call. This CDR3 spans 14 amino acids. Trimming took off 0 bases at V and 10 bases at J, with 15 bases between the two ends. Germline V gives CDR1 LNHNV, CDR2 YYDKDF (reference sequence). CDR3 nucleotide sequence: TGTGCCACCAGCAGAGAAGAGAGAGGTAGGGCCTACACCTTC. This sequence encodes CATSREERGRAYTF.

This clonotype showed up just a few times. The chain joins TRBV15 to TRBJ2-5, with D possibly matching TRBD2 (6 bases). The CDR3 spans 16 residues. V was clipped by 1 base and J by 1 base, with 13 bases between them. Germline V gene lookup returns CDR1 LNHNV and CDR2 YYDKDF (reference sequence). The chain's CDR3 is CATSRVLTRAQETQYF. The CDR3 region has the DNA TGTGCCACCAGCAGAGTCCTGACTAGGGCCCAAGAGACCCAGTACTTC.

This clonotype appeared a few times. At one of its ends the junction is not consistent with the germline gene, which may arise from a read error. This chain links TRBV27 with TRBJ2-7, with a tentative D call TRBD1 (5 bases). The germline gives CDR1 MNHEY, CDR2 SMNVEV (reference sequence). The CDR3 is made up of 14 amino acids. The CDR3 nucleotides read TGTGCCAGCACGACAGTCCCCTCCTCCGACGAGCAGTACTTC. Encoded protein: CASTTVPSSDEQYF.

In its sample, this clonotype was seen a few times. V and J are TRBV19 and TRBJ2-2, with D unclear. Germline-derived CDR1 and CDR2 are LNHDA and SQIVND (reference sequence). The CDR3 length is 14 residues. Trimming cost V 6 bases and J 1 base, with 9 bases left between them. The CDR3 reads CASRVGMNTGELFF. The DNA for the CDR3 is TGTGCCAGTAGAGTAGGAATGAACACCGGGGAGCTGTTTTTT.

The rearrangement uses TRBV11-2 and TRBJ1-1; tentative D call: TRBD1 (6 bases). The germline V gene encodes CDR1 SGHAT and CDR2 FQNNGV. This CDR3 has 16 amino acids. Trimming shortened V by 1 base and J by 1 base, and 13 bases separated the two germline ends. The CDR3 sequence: CASSLGAGGGNTEAFF. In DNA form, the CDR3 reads TGTGCCAGCAGCTTAGGGGCTGGAGGGGGGAACACTGAAGCTTTCTTT.

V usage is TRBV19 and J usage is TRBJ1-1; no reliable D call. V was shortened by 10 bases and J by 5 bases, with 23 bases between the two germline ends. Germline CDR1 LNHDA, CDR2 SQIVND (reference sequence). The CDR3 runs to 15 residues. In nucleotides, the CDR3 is TGTGCCACCCCGCCCCCGGGCAGAGGTCTGACTGAAGCTTTCTTT. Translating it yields CATPPPGRGLTEAFF.

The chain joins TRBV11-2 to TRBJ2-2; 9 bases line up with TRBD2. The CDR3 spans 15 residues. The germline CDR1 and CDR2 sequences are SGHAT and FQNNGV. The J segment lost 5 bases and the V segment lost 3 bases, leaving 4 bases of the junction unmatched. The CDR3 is CASSFLAGPTGELFF. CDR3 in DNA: TGTGCCAGCAGCTTCCTAGCGGGGCCTACCGGGGAGCTGTTTTTT.

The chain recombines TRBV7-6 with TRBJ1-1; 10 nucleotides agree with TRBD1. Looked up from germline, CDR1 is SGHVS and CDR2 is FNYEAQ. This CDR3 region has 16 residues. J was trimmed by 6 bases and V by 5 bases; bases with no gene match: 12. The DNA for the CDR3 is TGTGCCAGCAGCGCCCTCCGGGACAGGGGTCGGGCTGAAGCTTTCTTT. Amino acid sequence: CASSALRDRGRAEAFF.

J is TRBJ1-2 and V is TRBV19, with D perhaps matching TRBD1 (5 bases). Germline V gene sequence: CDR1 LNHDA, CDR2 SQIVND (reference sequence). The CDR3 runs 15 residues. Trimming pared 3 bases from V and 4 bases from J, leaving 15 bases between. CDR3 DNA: TGTGCCAGTAGTATGACCGGGACGGAGATCTATGGCTACACCTTC. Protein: CASSMTGTEIYGYTF.

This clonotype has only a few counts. As DNA, the CDR3 is TGTGCCATCAGTACCGGGACCTCAACCCCCCACGAGCAGTACTTC. Translation: CAISTGTSTPHEQYF. This chain links TRBV10-3 with TRBJ2-7; D tentatively fits TRBD1 or TRBD2 (5 bases each). The germline CDR1 and CDR2 sequences are ENHRY and SYGVKD. The CDR3 contains 15 residues. V was cut by 5 bases and J by 5 bases, with 19 bases left in between.

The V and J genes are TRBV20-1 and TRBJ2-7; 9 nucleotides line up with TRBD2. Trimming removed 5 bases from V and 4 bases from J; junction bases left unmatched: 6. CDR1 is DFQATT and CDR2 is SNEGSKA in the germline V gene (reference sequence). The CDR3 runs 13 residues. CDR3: CSAAGTSMYEQYF. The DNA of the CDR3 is TGCAGTGCTGCAGGGACTAGCATGTACGAGCAGTACTTC.

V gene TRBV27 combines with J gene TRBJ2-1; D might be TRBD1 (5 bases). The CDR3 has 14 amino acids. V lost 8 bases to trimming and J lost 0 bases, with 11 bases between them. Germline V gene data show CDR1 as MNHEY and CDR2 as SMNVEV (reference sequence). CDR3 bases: TGTGCCAGCCTCAGGGAAGGCTCCTACAATGAGCAGTTCTTC. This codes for CASLREGSYNEQFF.

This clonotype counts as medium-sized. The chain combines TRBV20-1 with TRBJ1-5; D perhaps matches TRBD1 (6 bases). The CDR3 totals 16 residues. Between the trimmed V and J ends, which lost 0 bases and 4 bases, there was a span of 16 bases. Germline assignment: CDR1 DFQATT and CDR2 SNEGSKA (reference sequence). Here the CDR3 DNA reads TGCAGTGCTAGAGATCTGAACAGGGAGGTTAATCAGCCCCAGCATTTT. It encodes CSARDLNREVNQPQHF.

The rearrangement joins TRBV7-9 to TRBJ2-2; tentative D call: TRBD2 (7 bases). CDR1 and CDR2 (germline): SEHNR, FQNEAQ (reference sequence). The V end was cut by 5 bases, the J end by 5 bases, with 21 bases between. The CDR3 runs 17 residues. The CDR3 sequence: CASSGGPGGTGTGELFF. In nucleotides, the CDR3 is TGTGCCAGCAGCGGAGGCCCGGGGGGCACTGGGACCGGGGAGCTGTTTTTT.

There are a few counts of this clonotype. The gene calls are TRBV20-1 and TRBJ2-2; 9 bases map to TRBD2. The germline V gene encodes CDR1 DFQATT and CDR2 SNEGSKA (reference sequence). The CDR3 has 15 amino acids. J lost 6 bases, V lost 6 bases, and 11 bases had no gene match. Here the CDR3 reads CSAPLRRGGSGELFF. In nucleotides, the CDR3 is TGCAGTGCACCACTGAGGCGGGGGGGCTCCGGGGAGCTGTTTTTT.

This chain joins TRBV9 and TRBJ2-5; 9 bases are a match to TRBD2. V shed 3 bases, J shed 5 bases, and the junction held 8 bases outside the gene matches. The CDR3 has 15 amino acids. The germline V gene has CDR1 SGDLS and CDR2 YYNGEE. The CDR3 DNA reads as TGTGCCAGCAGCGGAATTAGCGGGGGCGGGGAGACCCAGTACTTC. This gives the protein CASSGISGGGETQYF.

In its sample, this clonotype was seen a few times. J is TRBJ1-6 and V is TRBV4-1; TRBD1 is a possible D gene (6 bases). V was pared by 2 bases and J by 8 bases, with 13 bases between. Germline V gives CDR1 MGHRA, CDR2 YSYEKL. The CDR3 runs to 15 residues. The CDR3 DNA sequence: TGCGCCAGCAGCCAAAGACAGGCGAGGGATTCACCCCTCCACTTT. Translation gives CASSQRQARDSPLHF.

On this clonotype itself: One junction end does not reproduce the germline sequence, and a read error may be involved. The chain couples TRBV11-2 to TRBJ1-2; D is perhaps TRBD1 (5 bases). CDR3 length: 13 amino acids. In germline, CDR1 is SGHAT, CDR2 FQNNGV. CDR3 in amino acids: CASSQEGWDGYTF. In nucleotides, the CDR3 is TGCGCCAGCAGCCAAGAGGGGTGGGATGGCTACACCTTC.

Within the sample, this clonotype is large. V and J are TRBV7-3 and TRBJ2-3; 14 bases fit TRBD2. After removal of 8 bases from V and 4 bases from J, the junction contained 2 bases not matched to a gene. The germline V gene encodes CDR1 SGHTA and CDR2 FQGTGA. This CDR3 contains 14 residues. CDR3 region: CASRLAGGSDTQYF. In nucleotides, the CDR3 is TGTGCCAGCCGACTAGCGGGGGGGTCAGATACGCAGTATTTT. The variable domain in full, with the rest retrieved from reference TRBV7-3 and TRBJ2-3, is GAGVSQTPSNKVTEKGKYVELRCDPISGHTALYWYRQSLGQGPEFLIYFQGTGAADDSGLPNDRFFAVRPEGSVSTLKIQRTERGDSAVYLCASRLAGGSDTQYFGPGTRLTVL.